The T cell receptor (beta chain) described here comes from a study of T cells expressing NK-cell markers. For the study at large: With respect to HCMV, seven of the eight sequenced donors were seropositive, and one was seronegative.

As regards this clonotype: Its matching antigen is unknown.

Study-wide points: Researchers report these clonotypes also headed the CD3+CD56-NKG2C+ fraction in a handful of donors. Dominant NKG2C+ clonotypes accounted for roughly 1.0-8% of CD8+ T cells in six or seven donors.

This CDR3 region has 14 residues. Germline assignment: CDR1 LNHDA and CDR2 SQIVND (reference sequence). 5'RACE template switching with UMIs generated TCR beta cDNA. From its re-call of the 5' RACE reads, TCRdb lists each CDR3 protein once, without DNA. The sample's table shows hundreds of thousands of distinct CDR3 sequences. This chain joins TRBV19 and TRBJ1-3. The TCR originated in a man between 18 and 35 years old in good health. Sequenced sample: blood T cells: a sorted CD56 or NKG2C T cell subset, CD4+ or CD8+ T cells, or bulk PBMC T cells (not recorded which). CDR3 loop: CASSKMSSGNTIYF.